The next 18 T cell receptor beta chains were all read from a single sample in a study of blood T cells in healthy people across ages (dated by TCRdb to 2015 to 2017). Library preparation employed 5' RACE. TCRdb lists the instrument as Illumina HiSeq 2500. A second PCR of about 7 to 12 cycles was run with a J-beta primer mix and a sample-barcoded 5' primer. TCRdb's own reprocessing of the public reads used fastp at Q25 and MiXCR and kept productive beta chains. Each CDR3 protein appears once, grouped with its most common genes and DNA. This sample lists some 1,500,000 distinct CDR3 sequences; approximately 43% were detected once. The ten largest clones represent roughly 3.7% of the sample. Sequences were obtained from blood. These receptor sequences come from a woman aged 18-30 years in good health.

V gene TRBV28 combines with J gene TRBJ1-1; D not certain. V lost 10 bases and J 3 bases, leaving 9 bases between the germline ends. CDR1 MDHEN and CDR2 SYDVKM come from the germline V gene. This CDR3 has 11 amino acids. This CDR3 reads CAIRRDTEAFF. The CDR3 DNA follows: TGTGCCATCCGCCGGGACACTGAAGCTTTCTTT.

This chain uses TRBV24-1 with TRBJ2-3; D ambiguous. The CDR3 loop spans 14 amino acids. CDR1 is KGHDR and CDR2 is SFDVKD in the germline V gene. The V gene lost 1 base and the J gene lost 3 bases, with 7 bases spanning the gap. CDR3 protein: CATSDFLGTDTQYF. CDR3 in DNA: TGTGCCACCAGTGATTTTCTTGGGACAGATACGCAGTATTTT.

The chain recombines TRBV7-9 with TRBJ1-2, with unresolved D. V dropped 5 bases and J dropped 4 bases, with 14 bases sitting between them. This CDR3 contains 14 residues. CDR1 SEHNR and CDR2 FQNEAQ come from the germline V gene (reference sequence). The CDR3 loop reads CASSPLARTYGYTF. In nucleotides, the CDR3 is TGTGCCAGCAGCCCCCTTGCTAGAACCTATGGCTACACCTTC. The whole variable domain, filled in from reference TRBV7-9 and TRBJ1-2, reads DTGVSQNPRHKITKRGQNVTFRCDPISEHNRLYWYRQTLGQGPEFLTYFQNEAQLEKSRLLSDRFSAERPKGSFSTLEIQRTEQGDSAMYLCASSPLARTYGYTFGSGTRLTVV.

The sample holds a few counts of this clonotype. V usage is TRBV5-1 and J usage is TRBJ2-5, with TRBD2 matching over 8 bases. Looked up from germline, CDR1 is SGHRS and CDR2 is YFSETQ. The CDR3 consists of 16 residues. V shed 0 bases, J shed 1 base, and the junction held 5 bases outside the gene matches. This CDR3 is CASSLELAVPQETQYF. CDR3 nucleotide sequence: TGCGCCAGCAGCTTGGAACTAGCGGTCCCCCAAGAGACCCAGTACTTC. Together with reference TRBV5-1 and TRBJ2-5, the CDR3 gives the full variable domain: KAGVTQTPRYLIKTRGQQVTLSCSPISGHRSVSWYQQTPGQGLQFLFEYFSETQRNKGNFPGRFSGRQFSNSRSEMNVSTLELGDSALYLCASSLELAVPQETQYFGPGTRLLVL.

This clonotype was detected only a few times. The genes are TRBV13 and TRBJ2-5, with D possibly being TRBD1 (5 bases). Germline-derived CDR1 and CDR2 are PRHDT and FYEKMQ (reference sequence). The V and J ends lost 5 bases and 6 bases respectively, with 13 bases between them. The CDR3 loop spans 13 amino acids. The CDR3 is CASSPDSDQTQYF. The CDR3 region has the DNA TGTGCCAGCAGCCCCGACAGCGATCAGACCCAGTACTTC.

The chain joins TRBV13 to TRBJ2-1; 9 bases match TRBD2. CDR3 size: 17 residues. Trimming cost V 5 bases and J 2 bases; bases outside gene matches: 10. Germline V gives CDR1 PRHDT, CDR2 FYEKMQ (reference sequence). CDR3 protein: CASSPRGAGGPYNEQFF. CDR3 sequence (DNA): TGTGCCAGCAGCCCCCGGGGAGCGGGGGGACCCTACAATGAGCAGTTCTTC. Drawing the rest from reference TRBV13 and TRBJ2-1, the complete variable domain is AAGVIQSPRHLIKEKRETATLKCYPIPRHDTVYWYQQGPGQDPQFLISFYEKMQSDKGSIPDRFSAQQFSDYHSELNMSSLELGDSALYFCASSPRGAGGPYNEQFFGPGTRLTVL.

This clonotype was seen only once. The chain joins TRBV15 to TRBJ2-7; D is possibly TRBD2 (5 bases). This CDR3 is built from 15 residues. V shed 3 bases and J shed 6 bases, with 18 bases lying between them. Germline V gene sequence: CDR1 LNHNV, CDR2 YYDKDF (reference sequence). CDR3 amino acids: CATSSGERVLAEQYF. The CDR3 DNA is TGTGCCACCAGCAGCGGGGAAAGGGTTTTAGCCGAGCAGTACTTC.

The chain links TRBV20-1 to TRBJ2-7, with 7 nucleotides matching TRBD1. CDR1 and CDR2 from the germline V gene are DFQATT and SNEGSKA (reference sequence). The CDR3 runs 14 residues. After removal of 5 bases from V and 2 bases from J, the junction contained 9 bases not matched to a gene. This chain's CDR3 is CSAPFAQGAYEQYF. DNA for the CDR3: TGCAGTGCTCCGTTCGCTCAGGGGGCCTACGAGCAGTACTTC.

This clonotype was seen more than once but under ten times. CDR3: CSASGTYSYNEQFF. CDR3 nucleotide sequence: TGCAGTGCCTCCGGGACTTACTCCTACAATGAGCAGTTCTTC. V gene TRBV20-1 combines with J gene TRBJ2-1, with D maybe TRBD2 (6 bases). From germline, CDR1 is DFQATT and CDR2 SNEGSKA (reference sequence). The CDR3 runs 14 residues. Trimming left V 6 bases short and J 0 bases short, with 12 bases between.

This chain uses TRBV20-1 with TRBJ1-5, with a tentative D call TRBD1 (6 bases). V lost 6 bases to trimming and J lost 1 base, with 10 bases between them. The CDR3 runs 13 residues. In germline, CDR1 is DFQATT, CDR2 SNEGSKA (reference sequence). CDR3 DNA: TGCAGTGCCTGGACAGAAAGCAATCAGCCCCAGCATTTT. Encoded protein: CSAWTESNQPQHF.

The CDR3 is CASSLDQGGEQYF. As DNA, the CDR3 is TGTGCCAGCAGCTTAGATCAGGGTGGCGAGCAGTACTTC. This sequence joins TRBV7-3 and TRBJ2-7, with D tentatively TRBD1 (5 bases). The V and J ends lost 2 bases and 6 bases respectively, with 11 bases between them. Germline CDR1 is SGHTA and CDR2 is FQGTGA. The CDR3 consists of 13 residues.

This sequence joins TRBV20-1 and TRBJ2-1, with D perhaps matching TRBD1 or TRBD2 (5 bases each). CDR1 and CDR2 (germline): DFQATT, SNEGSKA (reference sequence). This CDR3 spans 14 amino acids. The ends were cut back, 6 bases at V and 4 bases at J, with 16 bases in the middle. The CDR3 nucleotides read TGCAGTGCCACACCCGGGACCCGGTACAATGAGCAGTTCTTC. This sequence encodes CSATPGTRYNEQFF.

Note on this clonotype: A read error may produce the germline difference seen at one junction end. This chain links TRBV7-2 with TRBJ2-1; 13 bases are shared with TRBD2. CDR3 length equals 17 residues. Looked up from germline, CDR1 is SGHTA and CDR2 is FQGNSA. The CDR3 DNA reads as TGTGCCAGCAGCCCCCGGACTAGCGGGAGCATCTACAATGGGCAGTTCTTC. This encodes CASSPRTSGSIYNGQFF.

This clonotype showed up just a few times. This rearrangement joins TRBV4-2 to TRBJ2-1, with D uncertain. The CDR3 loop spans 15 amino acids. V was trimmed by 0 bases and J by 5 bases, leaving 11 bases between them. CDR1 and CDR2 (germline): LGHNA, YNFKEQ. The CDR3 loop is CASSQDQRPDNEQFF. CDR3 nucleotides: TGTGCCAGCAGCCAAGATCAGAGGCCAGACAATGAGCAGTTCTTC.

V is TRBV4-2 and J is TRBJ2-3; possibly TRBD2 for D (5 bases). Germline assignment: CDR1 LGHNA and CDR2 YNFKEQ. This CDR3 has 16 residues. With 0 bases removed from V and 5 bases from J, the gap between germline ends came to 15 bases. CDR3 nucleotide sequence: TGTGCCAGCAGCCAAGATAACGGGATCGGAGGAGATACGCAGTATTTT. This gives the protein CASSQDNGIGGDTQYF.

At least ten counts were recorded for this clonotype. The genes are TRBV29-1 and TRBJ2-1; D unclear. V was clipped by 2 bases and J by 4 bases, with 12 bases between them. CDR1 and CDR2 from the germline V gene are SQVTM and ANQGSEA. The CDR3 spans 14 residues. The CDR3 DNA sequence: TGCAGCGTTGAAAACGAAGACGCTTACAATGAGCAGTTCTTC. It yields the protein CSVENEDAYNEQFF.

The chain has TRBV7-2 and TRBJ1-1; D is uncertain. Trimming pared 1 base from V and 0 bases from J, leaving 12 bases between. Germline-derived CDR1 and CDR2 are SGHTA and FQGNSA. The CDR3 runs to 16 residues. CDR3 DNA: TGTGCCAGCAGCTTAGAGGTACAGCGTCTGAACACTGAAGCTTTCTTT. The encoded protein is CASSLEVQRLNTEAFF.

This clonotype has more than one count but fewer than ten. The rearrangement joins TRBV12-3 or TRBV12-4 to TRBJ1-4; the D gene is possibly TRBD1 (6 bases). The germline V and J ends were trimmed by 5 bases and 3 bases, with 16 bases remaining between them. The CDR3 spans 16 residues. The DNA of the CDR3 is TGTGCCAGCAGTGATCATCTCGGGACACCTAATGAAAAACTGTTTTTT. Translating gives CASSDHLGTPNEKLFF.